The present T cell receptor (beta chain) was sequenced within a study of blood T cell repertoires in COVID-19. Study summary: Material from acute and convalescent COVID-19 was sourced from the United States, Italy and Spain. T cells, B-cell-depleted T cells, or PBMCs supplied cDNA or gDNA.

Authors' processing steps: Reference gene primer amplification in the assay estimated nucleated cell counts. The assay was immunoSEQ multiplex PCR, and TCRdb's table has in-frame clones only and misses some. That table is the source of V, J and clone size, and D and trimming were worked out from the DNA. The table includes approximately 500,000 clones, roughly 91% detected once. Those enrolled in Seattle joined during active infection and were followed longitudinally afterward. Germline values: CDR1 MGHDK, CDR2 SYGVNS. The CDR3 contains 14 residues. Trimming removed 3 bases at V and 2 bases at J, with 8 bases between.

The receptor's source is a woman aged 45-59 years with COVID-19, enrolled during active disease. What was sequenced was peripheral blood. The V gene is TRBV25-1, the J gene TRBJ2-1; D not certain. The CDR3: CASSDVTPYNEQFF. As DNA, the CDR3 is TGTGCCAGCAGTGACGTGACTCCCTACAATGAGCAGTTCTTC.